The clone carrying this T cell receptor beta chain was observed a few times. Regions amplified from RNA transcripts were the TCR beta CDR3 regions. HTBI primers drove first-round RT-PCR of the TCR CDR3. A single record per CDR3 protein comes from TCRdb applying MiXCR to the multiplex PCR reads. The sample gives 620,000 or so distinct CDR3 sequences, approximately 14% of which show up once; around 13% is in the top ten. On the basis of clinical symptoms, serum thyroxine and TRAb, thyroid ultrasound and orbital computed tomography, diagnoses were made. Out of around 10 ml of fresh peripheral blood came the PBMCs. The sample originates from a study of T cells in Graves' hyperthyroidism and ophthalmopathy. V was clipped by 3 bases and J by 2 bases, with 16 bases between them. Germline CDR1 MDHEN, CDR2 SYDVKM. The CDR3 loop spans 17 amino acids.

The sample comprised blood. The chain links TRBV28 to TRBJ2-2; a weak D match, TRBD2 (6 bases). This receptor was taken from a woman aged 45 to 65 with Graves' ophthalmopathy. This chain's CDR3 is CASSFGVGGVNTGELFF. In DNA form, the CDR3 reads TGTGCCAGCAGTTTTGGGGTGGGAGGAGTTAACACCGGGGAGCTGTTTTTT.